This T cell receptor beta chain was documented in a study of patients and donors after allogeneic stem cell transplantation. TCRdb reprocessed the RT-PCR reads via MiXCR and lists one record per CDR3 protein. The table lists about 960,000 distinct CDR3 sequences, about a sixth of them singletons. V lost 5 bases and J lost 3; bases outside the gene matches: 14. Germline CDR1 and CDR2: SSHAT and FNYEAQ (reference sequence). The CDR3 has 19 amino acids. The J gene is TRBJ2-3, the V gene TRBV7-7; 13 bases align to TRBD2. The TCR comes from a human donor who was either an allogeneic HSCT recipient or a stem cell or donor lymphocyte infusion donor (not recorded which). It is not recorded whose cells these are; they may come from a transplant donor. Sequenced sample: blood, either unsorted or a sorted T cell fraction (not recorded which). The CDR3 DNA reads TGTGCCAGCAGCCCCACCCGCCGGACTAGCGGGAGTGAAACAGATACGCAGTATTTT. Encoded protein: CASSPTRRTSGSETDTQYF. The variable domain in full, with the rest retrieved from reference TRBV7-7 and TRBJ2-3, is GAGVSQSPRYKVTKRGQDVTLRCDPISSHATLYWYQQALGQGPEFLTYFNYEAQPDKSGLPSDRFSAERPEGSISTLTIQRTEQRDSAMYRCASSPTRRTSGSETDTQYFGPGTRLTVL.